This record covers a single T cell receptor (beta chain). The data derive from a study of cytomegalovirus exposure and HLA in healthy donors. The primer mix had 60 Vbeta and 13 Jbeta primers. The data were produced by immunoSEQ multiplex PCR, yet TCRdb's version contains in-frame clones alone and is incomplete. The sample has 150,000 to 200,000 clones; about 80% are singletons. Germline-derived CDR1 and CDR2 are SGHVS and FNYEAQ. V was pared by 5 bases and J by 7 bases, with 17 bases between. The CDR3 runs to 14 residues. The chain couples TRBV7-6 to TRBJ1-1, with a tentative D call TRBD1 (5 bases). Sequencing was done on a sample of PBMCs. The TCR originated in a woman aged 18 to 35 in good health and CMV-seropositive. CDR3 region: CASSPHNRQIEAFF. In nucleotides, the CDR3 is TGTGCCAGCAGCCCACATAATCGACAGATTGAAGCTTTCTTT.